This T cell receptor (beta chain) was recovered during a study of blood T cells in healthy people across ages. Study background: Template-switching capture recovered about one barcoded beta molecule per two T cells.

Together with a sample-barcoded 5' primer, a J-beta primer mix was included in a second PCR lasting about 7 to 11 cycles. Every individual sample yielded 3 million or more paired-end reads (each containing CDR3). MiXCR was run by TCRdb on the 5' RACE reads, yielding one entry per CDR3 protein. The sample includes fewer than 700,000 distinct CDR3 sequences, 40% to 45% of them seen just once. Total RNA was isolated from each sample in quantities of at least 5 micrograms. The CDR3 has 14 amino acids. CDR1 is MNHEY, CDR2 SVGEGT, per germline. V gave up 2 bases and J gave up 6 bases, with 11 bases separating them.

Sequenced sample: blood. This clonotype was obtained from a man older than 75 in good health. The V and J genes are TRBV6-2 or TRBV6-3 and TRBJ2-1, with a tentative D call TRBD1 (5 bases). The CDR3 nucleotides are TGTGCCAGCAGTTACACGACAGTGGGCAATGAGCAGTTCTTC. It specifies CASSYTTVGNEQFF.